This T cell receptor beta chain came from a study of metastatic and nonmetastatic thyroid tumors. Findings and caveats of the study: The reported finding was significantly higher TCR beta diversity in malignant thyroid tumors relative to benign nodules, in blood and tumor.

Each patient went into thyroid surgery without having received any treatment. Germline CDR1 and CDR2: DFQATT and SNEGSKA (reference sequence). This CDR3 contains 14 residues. The V and J ends lost 4 bases and 8 bases, in that order; junction bases with no gene match: 12. Using MiXCR, TCRdb reanalyzed the PCR reads. The table lists 28,000 or so clones, 16% of them singletons. This clone was counted ten times or more. The antigen remains undetermined. The TCR comes from a female donor with papillary thyroid cancer or a benign thyroid nodule (not recorded which). Some clones in this sample may be carry-over from other donors' samples. The gene calls are TRBV20-1 and TRBJ2-5, with 8 bases identical to TRBD1. Sequenced: blood. The CDR3 nucleotides are TGCAGTGCTACCGGACAGGGAGAGTCGTATACCCAGTACTTC. This gives the protein CSATGQGESYTQYF.